This is a list of T cell receptor beta chains from one sample in a study of T cells after yellow fever vaccination. One entry per CDR3 protein, called by TCRdb with MiXCR from the 5' RACE reads. The sample has 300,000 to 450,000 distinct CDR3 sequences, approximately 5.7% seen once. The input for sequencing was PBMCs, taken 5 days after the yellow fever booster vaccination. All receptors derive from a man aged 25 to 45 who received the YFV17D yellow fever vaccine. Both conserved end residues are part of each CDR3. The order of the fields is V gene, clone size, J gene, D gene, CDR3 protein, CDR3 DNA. D genes are given only for firm matches. Some rows mark clone size as missing; the rest say once, few, many or name a class of expanded clone.

>TRBV5-1|few|TRBJ2-3|TRBD2
CASSLAGGLSGTTDTQYF
TGCGCCAGCAGCTTGGCAGGTGGACTAAGCGGGACCACAGATACGCAGTATTTT
>TRBV7-6|NA|TRBJ2-6|TRBD2
CASSLGGRVGANVLTF
TGTGCCAGCAGCCTAGGAGGGAGGGTTGGGGCCAACGTCCTGACTTTC
>TRBV9|NA|TRBJ2-1|TRBD2
CASSPPGGTSGYNEQFF
TGTGCCAGCAGCCCACCGGGGGGGACTAGCGGGTACAATGAGCAGTTCTTC
>TRBV29-1|NA|TRBJ2-3|TRBD1
CSVAPGTGTTDTQYF
TGCAGCGTAGCCCCCGGGACAGGGACCACAGATACGCAGTATTTT
>TRBV20-1|NA|TRBJ2-1|TRBD2
CCARVLAGTARGEQFF
TGCTGTGCTAGAGTGCTAGCGGGGACCGCCAGGGGTGAGCAGTTCTTC
>TRBV5-6|NA|TRBJ2-7|NA
CASSLRRGYYEQYF
TGTGCCAGCAGCTTGCGTAGGGGATATTACGAGCAGTACTTC
>TRBV5-1|few|TRBJ2-2|NA
CASSSRGNTGELFF
TGCGCCAGCAGCTCGCGGGGTAACACCGGGGAGCTGTTTTTT
>TRBV5-1|many|TRBJ2-3|NA
CASSLYPGSTSSTDTQYF
TGCGCCAGCAGCTTGTACCCGGGAAGCACGTCTAGCACAGATACGCAGTATTTT
>TRBV11-1|NA|TRBJ2-2|TRBD2
CASSKSGSNTGELFF
TGTGCCAGCAGCAAGAGCGGGAGCAACACCGGGGAGCTGTTTTTT
>TRBV20-1|many|TRBJ2-1|TRBD2
CSARALPSGHNEQFF
TGCAGTGCTAGAGCTTTACCTAGCGGCCACAATGAGCAGTTCTTC
>TRBV5-1|many|TRBJ2-1|NA
CASSLEHTEFF
TGCGCCAGCAGCTTGGAGCATACGGAGTTCTTC
>TRBV3-1|NA|TRBJ2-7|NA
CASSQESTGNVGEQYF
TGTGCCAGCAGCCAAGAAAGTACAGGAAATGTGGGCGAGCAGTACTTC
>TRBV6-5|many|TRBJ1-1|NA
CASSDPRESFF
TGTGCCAGCAGTGACCCCCGCGAGTCTTTCTTT
>TRBV6-5|few|TRBJ2-1|NA
CASSPDGGGQFF
TGTGCCAGCAGCCCGGACGGCGGTGGGCAGTTCTTC
>TRBV5-1|NA|TRBJ2-3|NA
CASSLVVGESDTQYF
TGCGCCAGCAGCTTGGTGGTGGGAGAGTCAGATACGCAGTATTTT
>TRBV7-9|NA|TRBJ1-4|NA
CASSPDRGRNEKLFF
TGTGCCAGCAGCCCTGACAGAGGACGGAATGAAAAACTGTTTTTT
>TRBV20-1|NA|TRBJ1-5|NA
CSARGDTRSNQPQHF
TGCAGTGCTAGAGGGGACACCCGTAGCAATCAGCCCCAGCATTTT
>TRBV7-2|many|TRBJ1-5|NA
CASSGPGSWGQPQHF
TGTGCCAGCAGCGGCCCGGGGTCCTGGGGTCAGCCCCAGCATTTT
>TRBV10-3|NA|TRBJ2-5|NA
CAISEAGRETQYF
TGTGCCATCAGTGAGGCAGGTCGGGAGACCCAGTACTTC
>TRBV6-1|NA|TRBJ2-3|NA
CASSRALSGTDTQYF
TGTGCCAGCAGTAGGGCATTATCAGGCACAGATACGCAGTATTTT